This entry features one T cell receptor beta chain sequence. The antigen is undetermined. TCRdb re-derived calls from the reads in MiXCR, one entry per CDR3 protein. The sample lists some 220,000 distinct CDR3 sequences; 38% were seen once. The data were obtained in a study of T cell repertoires in cytomegalovirus infection. Study background: Public TCR beta signatures indicated both CMV infection and matching HLA type. Points from the study as a whole: Summed frequency of shared TCR beta families picked out CMV carriers who also had the relevant HLA. HLA-C-restricted TCR beta clonotypes specific for CMV led the ex vivo response.

CDR1 is DFQATT, CDR2 SNEGSKA, per germline (reference sequence). The length of the CDR3 is 14 residues. After removal of 0 bases from V and 4 bases from J, the junction contained 4 bases not matched to a gene. This TCR came from a human donor in good health (CMV status not recorded). Some clones in this sample may be carry-over from other donors' samples. V gene TRBV20-1 combines with J gene TRBJ1-1, with 8 positions matching TRBD1. Here the sequenced sample was CD8+ T cells from cultured PBMCs, taken from culture after CMV antigen stimulation. The CDR3 DNA is TGCAGTGCTAGAGAGGGACAGGTCATCACTGAAGCTTTCTTT. Protein sequence: CSAREGQVITEAFF.